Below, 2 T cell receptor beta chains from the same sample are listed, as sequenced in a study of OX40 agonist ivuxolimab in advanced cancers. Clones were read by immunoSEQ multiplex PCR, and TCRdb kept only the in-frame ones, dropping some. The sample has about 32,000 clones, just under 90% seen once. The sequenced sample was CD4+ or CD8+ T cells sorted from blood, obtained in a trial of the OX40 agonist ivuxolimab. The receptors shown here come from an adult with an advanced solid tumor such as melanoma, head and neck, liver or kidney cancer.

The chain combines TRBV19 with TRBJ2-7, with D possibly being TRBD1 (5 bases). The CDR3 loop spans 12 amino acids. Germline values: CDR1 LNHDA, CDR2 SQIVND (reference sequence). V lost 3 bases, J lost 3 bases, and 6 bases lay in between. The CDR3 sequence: CASSIDSYEQYF. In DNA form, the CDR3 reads TGTGCCAGTAGTATTGACAGCTACGAGCAGTACTTC.

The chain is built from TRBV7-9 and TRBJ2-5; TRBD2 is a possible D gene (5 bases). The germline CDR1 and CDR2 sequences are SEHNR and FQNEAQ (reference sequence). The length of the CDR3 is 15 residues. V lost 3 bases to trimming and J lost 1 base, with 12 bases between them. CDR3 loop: CASSFPADLQETQYF. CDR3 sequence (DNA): TGTGCCAGCAGCTTCCCAGCGGATCTCCAAGAGACCCAGTACTTC.